This T cell receptor (beta chain) was identified in a study of OX40 agonist ivuxolimab in advanced cancers. The CDR3 consists of 14 residues. Germline V gene lookup returns CDR1 LGHNT and CDR2 FRNRAP. Deletions cut 4 bases from V and 2 bases from J, with 11 bases between. Drawing of blood for sampling happened at baseline, at cycle 4 day 1, and at cycle 7 day 1. Using immunoSEQ multiplex PCR, the repertoire was profiled, and TCRdb retains in-frame clones only, with some absent. Found here are about 36,000 clones, around 84% of them singletons; the top ten hold 10% to 15%. The input for sequencing was CD4+ or CD8+ T cells sorted from blood, taken in a trial of the OX40 agonist ivuxolimab. This receptor was obtained from an adult with an advanced solid tumor such as melanoma, head and neck, liver or kidney cancer. This chain connects TRBV12-5 to TRBJ2-5; D remains ambiguous. The CDR3 region has the DNA TGTGCTAGTGGTTCCCGGCCTCTGCAAGAGACCCAGTACTTC. Protein product: CASGSRPLQETQYF.